The rows below give T cell receptor beta chains drawn from one sample of a study of early T cells in non-severe SARS-CoV-2 infection. In TCRdb, the 5' RACE reads were re-called with MiXCR into one record per CDR3 protein. The table shows some 70,000 distinct CDR3 sequences, with roughly 9% occurring only once. Sequenced material: whole blood. These receptors were obtained from an adult who was a healthcare worker with PCR-confirmed SARS-CoV-2 infection or an uninfected control (not recorded which). CDR3s include the opening cysteine and the closing phenylalanine or tryptophan. Fields, in order: D gene, V gene, clone size, J gene, CDR3 DNA, CDR3 protein. D genes are given only for firm matches. A clone size is listed for some rows: how often the clone was seen (once, few, many), or a class if it is expanded.

>-|TRBV20-1|few|TRBJ1-5
TGCAGTGCGGGGGGGGACACCGGCAATCAGCCCCAGCATTTT
CSAGGDTGNQPQHF
>-|TRBV5-1|many|TRBJ1-5
TGCGCCAGCAGCTTGGAACCAGGGTTTTATCAGCCCCAGCATTTT
CASSLEPGFYQPQHF
>TRBD1|TRBV9|many|TRBJ1-2
TGTGCCAGCAGAGATAACAGGGGAAGTGGCTACACCTTC
CASRDNRGSGYTF
>-|TRBV11-2|few|TRBJ2-1
TGTGCCAGCAGCAATCGGGGCAGCGACTCCTACAATGAGCAGTTCTTC
CASSNRGSDSYNEQFF
>-|TRBV5-1|many|TRBJ2-4
TGCGCCAGCAGCTTGGCAGTAGGGATGAACATTCAGTACTTC
CASSLAVGMNIQYF
>-|TRBV5-1|once|TRBJ1-4
TGCGCCAGCAGCTTGGAGGGGATTTCGAATGAAAAACTGTTTTTT
CASSLEGISNEKLFF
>-|TRBV18|few|TRBJ2-5
TGTGCCAGCTCACCCCCCTCGGGTACGGAGACCCAGTACTTC
CASSPPSGTETQYF
>-|TRBV20-1|few|TRBJ2-3
TGCAGTGACTCGATTTCCGTAGATACGCAGTATTTT
CSDSISVDTQYF
>-|TRBV7-8|many|TRBJ1-4
TGTGCCAGCAGCATCCAGTCATCGTTCGCGGATCCCCACACTAATGAAAAACTGTTTTTT
CASSIQSSFADPHTNEKLFF
>-|TRBV6-2/TRBV6-3|many|TRBJ2-5
TGTGCCAGCACCTGGAGGTACCAAGAGACCCAGTACTTC
CASTWRYQETQYF
>-|TRBV5-5|-|TRBJ2-3
TGTGCCAGCAGCTTCAACAGGGTTAGGGATGGGGATACGCAGTATTTT
CASSFNRVRDGDTQYF
>TRBD2|TRBV7-2|few|TRBJ2-2
TGTGCCAGCAGCACGAAGCCGGGACTAGATTTCTCCACCGGGGAGCTGTTTTTT
CASSTKPGLDFSTGELFF
>-|TRBV3-1|-|TRBJ1-3
TGTGCCAGCAGCCAGAACGGGAACTCTGGAAACACCATATATTTT
CASSQNGNSGNTIYF
>-|TRBV28|-|TRBJ2-5
TGTGCCAGCAGTTTCTTGGGGGGCCAAGAGACCCAGTACTTC
CASSFLGGQETQYF
>-|TRBV19|-|TRBJ2-5
TGTGCCAGTCGCGGTACACAGGCGGGGGAGACCCAGTACTTC
CASRGTQAGETQYF